A selection of T cell receptor beta chains follows, all from one sample in a study of blood T cells in healthy people across ages. From the 5' RACE reads, TCRdb called clonotypes with MiXCR, one entry per CDR3 protein. The data hold about a million distinct CDR3 sequences, with roughly 52% observed a single time. Source material: blood. The receptors derive from a man younger than 40 in good health. Each CDR3 is given with its conserved first and last residue. The D gene is left open where the match is weak. Rows may omit the clone size; those that give it use once, few, many or a size class.

clone_size j_call d_call v_call cdr3_aa cdr3_nt
many TRBJ1-1 NA TRBV4-3 CASTGGRTSTEAFF TGCGCCAGCACGGGGGGCCGTACGAGCACTGAAGCTTTCTTT
NA TRBJ1-5 NA TRBV10-3 CAISEDGSTDQPQHF TGTGCCATCAGTGAGGACGGTAGCACGGATCAGCCCCAGCATTTT
NA TRBJ1-6 TRBD1 TRBV4-1 CASSQAPGTGLGSPLHF TGCGCCAGCAGCCAAGCCCCCGGGACAGGCTTGGGTTCACCCCTCCACTTT
NA TRBJ1-2 TRBD1 TRBV20-1 CSARGAGGYGYTF TGCAGTGCTAGAGGGGCAGGGGGATATGGCTACACCTTC
NA TRBJ2-7 TRBD1 TRBV6-5 CASSYERGPYEQYF TGTGCCAGCAGTTATGAGAGGGGGCCCTACGAGCAGTACTTC
NA TRBJ1-3 NA TRBV6-2/TRBV6-3 CASNGDSGNTIYF TGTGCCAGCAACGGGGACTCTGGAAACACCATATATTTT
NA TRBJ2-1 TRBD2 TRBV4-1 CASSQSSTGTSGHGQFF TGCGCCAGCAGCCAATCGTCGACCGGGACTAGCGGGCATGGGCAGTTCTTC
NA TRBJ2-1 NA TRBV6-4 CASSPLISFHNEQFF TGTGCCAGCAGCCCCTTAATTAGTTTTCACAATGAGCAGTTCTTC
NA TRBJ2-5 TRBD1 TRBV27 CASSSQGDREQYF TGTGCCAGCAGTTCACAGGGGGATCGGGAGCAGTACTTC
few TRBJ1-5 TRBD1 TRBV7-9 CASSQQGAGQPQHF TGTGCCAGCAGCCAACAGGGGGCTGGTCAGCCCCAGCATTTT
once TRBJ1-5 NA TRBV3-1 CANSLNRNQPQHF TGTGCCAACAGCCTCAATCGGAATCAGCCCCAGCATTTT
NA TRBJ2-5 NA TRBV10-3 CAISDGARETQYF TGTGCCATCAGTGACGGTGCGCGGGAGACCCAGTACTTC
few TRBJ1-5 NA TRBV6-5 CASSYEAGGQPQHF TGTGCCAGCAGTTATGAGGCGGGGGGTCAGCCCCAGCATTTT
NA TRBJ2-3 TRBD1 TRBV6-6 CASSIRQGVTDTQYF TGTGCCAGCAGCATCAGACAGGGGGTTACAGATACGCAGTATTTT
NA TRBJ1-1 NA TRBV27 CASSLLVGVGTEAFF TGTGCCAGCAGTTTACTCGTAGGAGTTGGCACTGAAGCTTTCTTT
NA TRBJ2-1 NA TRBV4-1 CASSQIRVFSNEQFF TGCGCCAGCAGCCAAATACGGGTTTTTAGCAATGAGCAGTTCTTC
NA TRBJ2-7 TRBD1 TRBV2 CASILRTGSYERYF TGTGCCAGCATACTCAGGACAGGGAGTTACGAGCGGTACTTC
NA TRBJ2-3 NA TRBV2 CASSASEVTDTQYF TGTGCCAGCAGTGCCAGCGAGGTCACAGATACGCAGTATTTT
NA TRBJ2-5 TRBD1 TRBV29-1 CSVEGPGQGKQETQYF TGCAGCGTTGAAGGGCCGGGACAGGGAAAACAAGAGACCCAGTACTTC
many TRBJ1-1 TRBD1 TRBV20-1 CSARTGFDTEAFF TGCAGTGCCAGGACAGGGTTTGACACTGAAGCTTTCTTT
NA TRBJ2-7 TRBD2 TRBV3-1 CASSHTTSGSYEQYF TGTGCCAGCAGCCATACGACTAGCGGATCCTACGAGCAGTACTTC
once TRBJ2-1 NA TRBV27 CASSPGGLHNEQFF TGTGCCAGCAGTCCAGGGGGACTACACAATGAGCAGTTCTTC
NA TRBJ1-2 NA TRBV2 CASSPSAGPGYTF TGTGCCAGCAGTCCCTCGGCAGGCCCCGGCTACACCTTC
NA TRBJ2-1 TRBD2 TRBV7-2 CASSLRFPWASGSYNEQFF TGTGCCAGCAGCTTAAGGTTCCCTTGGGCTAGCGGATCCTACAATGAGCAGTTCTTC
NA TRBJ2-7 NA TRBV29-1 CSVGPHSREQYF TGCAGCGTTGGCCCACATAGTCGCGAGCAGTACTTC
NA TRBJ1-1 TRBD1 TRBV20-1 CSAAAGGGRTEAFF TGCAGTGCCGCGGCAGGGGGCGGTCGGACTGAAGCTTTCTTT
NA TRBJ2-4 TRBD2 TRBV30 CAWSPPGLAGAKNIQYF TGTGCCTGGAGTCCCCCGGGACTAGCGGGGGCCAAAAACATTCAGTACTTC
NA TRBJ2-1 NA TRBV20-1 CSASDPRVSHTYNEQFF TGCAGTGCTAGCGATCCCCGGGTTTCCCACACCTACAATGAGCAGTTCTTC
NA TRBJ2-2 NA TRBV7-3 CASSPPGYTGELFF TGTGCCAGCAGCCCACCGGGTTACACCGGGGAGCTGTTTTTT
few TRBJ2-7 NA TRBV5-6 CASTLGNYEQYF TGTGCCAGTACCCTGGGGAACTACGAGCAGTACTTC
NA TRBJ2-4 NA TRBV5-5 CTSSFATAKNIQYF TGTACCAGCAGCTTTGCGACAGCCAAAAACATTCAGTACTTC
few TRBJ2-7 NA TRBV4-3 CASSQDRGTYYEQYF TGCGCCAGCAGCCAAGATCGAGGCACGTACTACGAGCAGTACTTC
NA TRBJ2-7 TRBD1 TRBV12-3/TRBV12-4 CASSWDSRADEQYF TGTGCCAGCAGTTGGGACAGTAGGGCCGACGAGCAGTACTTC
few TRBJ2-7 NA TRBV28 CASRALDGSYEQYF TGTGCCAGCAGGGCCCTGGACGGCTCCTACGAGCAGTACTTC
NA TRBJ2-7 NA TRBV7-2 CASSFGEASYEQYF TGTGCCAGCAGCTTCGGAGAAGCCTCCTACGAGCAGTACTTC
few TRBJ1-4 TRBD1 TRBV12-3/TRBV12-4 CASSGIRTGPEKLFF TGTGCCAGCAGTGGGATAAGGACAGGGCCAGAAAAACTGTTTTTT
few TRBJ2-7 TRBD2 TRBV7-4 CASSLKRVSGGRRSYEQYF TGTGCCAGCAGCTTAAAGAGGGTGAGCGGGGGCCGGAGGTCCTACGAGCAGTACTTC
NA TRBJ2-7 NA TRBV25-1 CASSEDPLYEQYF TGTGCCAGCAGTGAGGATCCCCTCTACGAGCAGTACTTC
once TRBJ2-5 NA TRBV7-2 CASSLAGIAVETQYF TGTGCCAGCAGCTTAGCGGGGATAGCGGTCGAGACCCAGTACTTC
NA TRBJ1-1 NA TRBV9 CASSKIYGDTEAFF TGTGCCAGCAGTAAGATTTATGGGGACACTGAAGCTTTCTTT
NA TRBJ2-3 TRBD2 TRBV7-2 CASSLSGGGGTDTQYF TGTGCCAGCAGCTTATCCGGGGGGGGCGGCACAGATACGCAGTATTTT
once TRBJ2-7 TRBD2 TRBV12-3/TRBV12-4 CASSLPPKLAGARQYF TGTGCCAGCAGCCTCCCTCCTAAACTAGCGGGGGCTCGGCAGTACTTC
few TRBJ2-7 NA TRBV27 CASSLGGAHYEQYF TGTGCCAGCAGTTTAGGAGGGGCCCACTACGAGCAGTACTTC
NA TRBJ1-2 NA TRBV29-1 CSVERGAENYGYTF TGCAGCGTTGAACGGGGGGCCGAGAACTATGGCTACACCTTC
NA TRBJ1-5 NA TRBV6-5 CASSSEGGRSNQPQHF TGTGCCAGCAGTTCAGAGGGAGGAAGAAGCAATCAGCCCCAGCATTTT
NA TRBJ2-1 NA TRBV7-9 CAGSLSQGRRNEQFF TGTGCCGGCAGCTTATCTCAAGGAAGGCGTAATGAGCAGTTCTTC
few TRBJ2-3 TRBD1 TRBV6-1 CASSPRVGTASTDTQYF TGTGCCAGCAGTCCGAGGGTGGGGACAGCCAGCACAGATACGCAGTATTTT
NA TRBJ2-7 NA TRBV7-2 CASSLEKGGYEQYF TGTGCCAGCAGCTTAGAAAAGGGAGGATACGAGCAGTACTTC